The next 11 T cell receptor beta chains were all read from a single sample in a study of blood T cell repertoires in COVID-19. Sequencing was performed with immunoSEQ multiplex PCR; in TCRdb, only in-frame clones are kept and a portion is missing. The table records roughly 180,000 clones, 84% of them present only once. The sequencing sample was made of peripheral blood. These receptors originate from a middle-aged man who had recovered from COVID-19.

This rearrangement joins TRBV7-2 to TRBJ2-3; 7 positions match TRBD2. V lost 4 bases, J lost 3 bases, and 10 bases stayed unmatched. The CDR3 runs 16 residues. From germline, CDR1 is SGHTA and CDR2 FQGNSA. The DNA of the CDR3 is TGTGCCAGCAGCTCTACCCTGGGCGGGAGAACAGATACGCAGTATTTT. This encodes CASSSTLGGRTDTQYF.

The CDR3 nucleotides read TGTGCCAGCAGCTCACAGGGAGGGGATAATTCACCCCTCCACTTT. Protein: CASSSQGGDNSPLHF. The chain uses TRBV7-3 and TRBJ1-6, with D perhaps TRBD1 (6 bases). The CDR3 sequence is 15 residues long. Looked up from germline, CDR1 is SGHTA and CDR2 is FQGTGA. Trimming removed 4 bases at V and 5 bases at J, with 12 bases between.

There are a few counts of this clone. The chain employs TRBV19 and TRBJ1-5, with D unresolved. V dropped 3 bases and J dropped 3 bases, with 9 bases sitting between them. CDR3 length: 14 amino acids. The germline gives CDR1 LNHDA, CDR2 SQIVND (reference sequence). CDR3 protein: CASSIEQVNQPQHF. DNA for the CDR3: TGTGCCAGTAGTATCGAGCAGGTCAATCAGCCCCAGCATTTT.

The CDR3 loop is CASSRQGENYGYTF. The CDR3 nucleotides are TGCGCCAGCAGCCGACAGGGCGAGAACTATGGCTACACCTTC. The chain employs TRBV4-1 and TRBJ1-2, with 7 nucleotides matching TRBD1. This CDR3 is built from 14 residues. The V and J ends lost 4 bases and 2 bases, in that order; junction bases with no gene match: 4. Germline CDR1 and CDR2: MGHRA and YSYEKL.

This chain uses TRBV11-1 with TRBJ2-1, with D hard to call. The V gene lost 4 bases and the J gene lost 3 bases, with 4 bases spanning the gap. The CDR3 sequence is 12 residues long. Germline V gene data show CDR1 as SGHAT and CDR2 as FQDESV (reference sequence). Here the CDR3 DNA reads TGTGCCAGCAGCTCAGACTACAATGAGCAGTTCTTC. Its translation is CASSSDYNEQFF. The complete variable domain, with remaining parts taken from reference TRBV11-1 and TRBJ2-1, reads EAEVAQSPRYKITEKSQAVAFWCDPISGHATLYWYRQILGQGPELLVQFQDESVVDDSQLPKDRFSAERLKGVDSTLKIQPAELGDSAMYLCASSSDYNEQFFGPGTRLTVL.

The rearrangement uses TRBV6-1 and TRBJ2-7; 7 nucleotides line up with TRBD2. J was trimmed by 6 bases and V by 2 bases; bases with no gene match: 7. This CDR3 is built from 14 residues. CDR1 and CDR2 (germline): MNHNS, SASEGT. The DNA of the CDR3 is TGTGCCAGCAGTGAATTGGGGGGAGGGCGCGAGCAGTACTTC. Translation: CASSELGGGREQYF.

The rearrangement links TRBV6-5 to TRBJ2-7; 8 bases align to TRBD1. The CDR3 covers 13 residues. Trimming cost V 7 bases and J 1 base; bases outside gene matches: 3. The germline V gene has CDR1 MNHEY and CDR2 SVGAGI. In DNA, the CDR3 is TGTGCCAGCACCAGGGGGCAATCCTACGAGCAGTACTTC. This encodes CASTRGQSYEQYF.

This sequence joins TRBV7-8 and TRBJ1-6; D gene ambiguous. Germline V CDR1 and CDR2: SGHVS, FQNEAQ. V was cut by 7 bases and J by 5 bases, with 6 bases left in between. CDR3 length: 12 amino acids. The CDR3, as DNA: TGTGCCAGCATGAGGGATAATTCACCCCTCCACTTT. It translates to CASMRDNSPLHF.

V usage is TRBV28 and J usage is TRBJ2-5, with 9 bases fitting TRBD1. The CDR3 sequence is 16 residues long. Germline V lookup: CDR1 MDHEN, CDR2 SYDVKM. Trimming removed 7 bases from V and 5 bases from J; junction bases left unmatched: 14. CDR3 nucleotides: TGTGCCAGCAAACCCCGCAGGGACAGGGTAATGGAGACCCAGTACTTC. Its translation: CASKPRRDRVMETQYF.

The CDR3 loop reads CASSQVGGGTNTEAFF. DNA of the CDR3: TGCGCCAGCAGCCAAGTTGGGGGCGGAACGAACACTGAAGCTTTCTTT. V and J are TRBV4-3 and TRBJ1-1, with a possible D match to TRBD1 (6 bases). The CDR3 covers 16 residues. V dropped 1 base and J dropped 1 base, with 13 bases sitting between them. Germline CDR1 reads LGHNA; CDR2 reads YSLEER.

The rearrangement uses TRBV5-1 and TRBJ2-2, with 7 bases fitting TRBD1. Per the germline V gene, CDR1 is SGHRS and CDR2 is YFSETQ. This CDR3 is 16 amino acids long. Germline trimming cut 0 bases from V and 1 base from J; bases unmatched to any gene: 3. CDR3 DNA: TGCGCCAGCAGCTTGGGCTACAGGGGGAACACCGGGGAGCTGTTTTTT. Protein product: CASSLGYRGNTGELFF.